This is a list of T cell receptor beta chains from one sample in a study of T cell repertoires in cytomegalovirus infection. In TCRdb, the reads were re-called with MiXCR into one record per CDR3 protein. Among tens of thousands of distinct CDR3 sequences listed, 4% were seen once. The sample was PBMCs. All receptors come from a human donor in good health (CMV status not recorded). Some clones in this sample may be carry-over from other donors' samples. Each CDR3 is given with its conserved first and last residue. The order of the fields is D gene, J gene, V gene, clone size, CDR3 protein, CDR3 DNA. D genes are given only for firm matches. Clone size reads once, few, many, or a class if the clone is expanded.

>TRBD2|TRBJ2-5|TRBV29-1|few
CSGQPSGQETQYF
TGCAGCGGGCAACCTAGCGGTCAAGAGACCCAGTACTTC
>NA|TRBJ1-4|TRBV4-1|many
CASSQDIRAANEKLFF
TGCGCCAGCAGCCAAGATATCAGGGCAGCTAATGAAAAACTGTTTTTT
>TRBD2|TRBJ2-1|TRBV7-2|few
CASSAGLAGVRPPEQFF
TGTGCCAGCAGCGCGGGACTAGCGGGAGTGAGGCCCCCTGAGCAGTTCTTC
>NA|TRBJ2-5|TRBV7-2|many
CASSLDGWRQETQYF
TGTGCCAGCAGCTTAGATGGCTGGAGGCAAGAGACCCAGTACTTC
>NA|TRBJ1-3|TRBV19|many
CASSYAGNTIYF
TGTGCCAGTAGTTACGCCGGAAACACCATATATTTT
>NA|TRBJ1-5|TRBV7-2|many
CASSLAGGYQPQHF
TGTGCCAGCAGCTTAGCGGGGGGATATCAGCCCCAGCATTTT
>NA|TRBJ2-3|TRBV7-2|many
CASSLSLGAGVGTQYF
TGTGCCAGCAGCTTAAGTCTCGGGGCCGGGGTGGGTACGCAGTATTTT
>NA|TRBJ2-7|TRBV7-2|many
CASSLVGSSYEQYF
TGTGCCAGCAGCTTAGTCGGGTCCTCCTACGAGCAGTACTTC
>NA|TRBJ2-2|TRBV7-2|many
CASSHLWGAGELFF
TGTGCCAGCAGCCATTTATGGGGGGCTGGGGAGCTGTTTTTT
>NA|TRBJ2-3|TRBV7-2|many
CASSYQGRGTDTQYF
TGTGCCAGCAGTTACCAGGGAAGGGGCACAGATACGCAGTATTTT
>NA|TRBJ2-5|TRBV7-9|many
CASSSPSGLGETQYF
TGTGCCAGCAGCTCCCCCTCGGGGCTTGGGGAGACCCAGTACTTC
>NA|TRBJ1-1|TRBV7-6|many
CASSSTVEAFF
TGTGCCAGCAGCTCGACAGTTGAAGCTTTCTTT
>NA|TRBJ2-6|TRBV7-2|many
CASSLVGSISGANVLTF
TGTGCCAGCAGCTTAGTAGGATCAATCTCTGGGGCCAACGTCCTGACTTTC
>TRBD1|TRBJ1-1|TRBV2|many
CASERTGSEGAEAFF
TGTGCCAGCGAGAGGACAGGGTCGGAGGGCGCTGAAGCTTTCTTT
>NA|TRBJ1-3|TRBV28|many
CASSSPQGAGNTIYF
TGTGCCAGCAGTTCTCCCCAGGGAGCCGGAAACACCATATATTTT
>TRBD1|TRBJ1-2|TRBV7-2|many
CASSGTVYGYTF
TGTGCCAGCAGCGGGACAGTATATGGCTACACCTTC
>TRBD1|TRBJ2-7|TRBV7-8|many
CASSTLQGPTYEQYF
TGTGCCAGCAGCACTTTACAGGGGCCCACCTACGAGCAGTACTTC
>NA|TRBJ1-2|TRBV30|many
CAWTDRAYYGYTF
TGTGCCTGGACCGATCGGGCCTACTATGGCTACACCTTC